These T cell receptor beta chains were read from a single sample in a study of blood T cell repertoires in COVID-19. TCRdb's table, derived via immunoSEQ multiplex PCR, lists solely in-frame clones and lacks some. The table lists some 99,000 clones, around 90% of them singletons, with approximately 1% in the top ten. The sequenced material came from peripheral blood. The receptors shown here come from a human donor in a cohort sampled during active COVID-19. Both conserved end residues are part of each CDR3. The order of the fields is V gene, D gene, J gene, clone size, CDR3 protein, CDR3 DNA. The D gene is left open where the match is weak. Only part of the rows carry a size: once, few, many, or a class if the clone is expanded.

TRBV18	TRBD1	TRBJ2-5	.	CASSPTTGGATGETQYF	TGTGCCAGCTCACCTACGACAGGGGGGGCGACGGGAGAGACCCAGTACTTC
TRBV9	.	TRBJ2-7	.	CASSVGGHPRVEQYF	TGTGCCAGCAGCGTAGGGGGACACCCTCGTGTCGAGCAGTACTTC
TRBV29-1	TRBD1	TRBJ2-1	.	CSVAGDRAVSEQFF	TGCAGCGTTGCTGGGGACAGGGCAGTCAGTGAGCAGTTCTTC
TRBV10-3	.	TRBJ1-4	.	CATRGGEKLFF	TGTGCCACCCGGGGGGGCGAAAAACTGTTTTTT
TRBV7-9	TRBD2	TRBJ2-3	.	CASSFGLAGTDTQYF	TGTGCCAGCAGCTTCGGACTAGCGGGCACAGATACGCAGTATTTT
TRBV11-2	.	TRBJ2-7	.	CASSLDRGASSPYEQYF	TGTGCCAGCAGCTTAGATCGGGGGGCTTCCTCTCCCTACGAGCAGTACTTC
TRBV27	.	TRBJ1-1	.	CASSFRGGSEAFF	TGTGCCAGCAGCTTCAGGGGTGGCTCTGAAGCTTTCTTT
TRBV25-1	TRBD2	TRBJ2-1	.	CASSELGGGYNEQFF	TGTGCCAGCAGTGAATTGGGGGGGGGCTACAATGAGCAGTTCTTC
TRBV5-1	.	TRBJ1-5	.	CASSRGPNQPQHF	TGCGCCAGCAGCAGAGGGCCCAATCAGCCCCAGCATTTT
TRBV11-3	.	TRBJ1-2	.	CASSSFYNNYGYTF	TGTGCCAGCAGCTCATTCTATAATAACTATGGCTACACCTTC
TRBV7-9	.	TRBJ2-7	.	CASSTGQSSTYEQYF	TGTGCCAGCAGCACTGGACAGAGCTCAACCTACGAGCAGTACTTC
TRBV24-1	TRBD2	TRBJ2-1	once	CPTSDPIAGGEGEQFF	TGTCCCACCAGTGATCCAATCGCGGGGGGGGAGGGTGAGCAGTTCTTC
TRBV6-2/TRBV6-3	.	TRBJ1-2	once	CASSSAAGAIYGYTF	TGTGCCAGCAGTTCCGCGGCGGGAGCAATCTATGGCTACACCTTC
TRBV5-1	.	TRBJ1-3	few	CASSPGQGNGNTIYF	TGCGCCAGCAGCCCAGGGCAGGGTAATGGAAACACCATATATTTT
TRBV6-2/TRBV6-3	TRBD1	TRBJ2-1	.	CASSDLDRTNNEQFF	TGTGCCAGCAGTGACTTGGACAGGACCAACAATGAGCAGTTCTTC
TRBV5-5	.	TRBJ2-2	.	CASSYETRTNTGELFF	TGTGCCAGCAGCTACGAAACCAGAACGAACACCGGGGAGCTGTTTTTT
TRBV4-3	.	TRBJ1-5	.	CASSQVRTSNQPQHF	TGCGCCAGCAGCCAAGTCAGGACAAGCAATCAGCCCCAGCATTTT
TRBV4-3	.	TRBJ2-5	.	CASSQQGYAQETQYF	TGCGCCAGCAGCCAACAGGGCTATGCCCAGGAGACCCAGTACTTC
TRBV12-5	TRBD1	TRBJ1-2	.	CASALDRGGGYTF	TGTGCTAGTGCTTTGGACAGGGGTGGCGGCTACACCTTC
TRBV19	TRBD2	TRBJ2-3	.	CASHATSGGRTDTQYF	TGTGCCAGTCATGCCACTAGCGGGGGCCGCACAGATACGCAGTATTTT
TRBV6-1	TRBD2	TRBJ2-7	few	CASSELAGSAYEQYF	TGTGCCAGCAGTGAACTAGCGGGGAGCGCCTACGAGCAGTACTTC
TRBV11-2	.	TRBJ1-6	few	CASSLERASPLHF	TGTGCCAGCAGCTTAGAGCGGGCCTCACCCCTCCACTTT
TRBV6-6	TRBD1	TRBJ1-1	.	CASSSSGDREAFF	TGTGCCAGCAGTTCCTCAGGGGACAGAGAAGCTTTCTTT
TRBV2	.	TRBJ1-1	.	CASSGPNRENTEAFF	TGTGCCAGCAGTGGCCCCAACAGGGAGAACACTGAAGCTTTCTTT
TRBV4-1	.	TRBJ2-7	.	CASSQVWQGKYEQYF	TGCGCCAGCAGCCAAGTATGGCAGGGGAAATACGAGCAGTACTTC
TRBV7-9	.	TRBJ1-4	few	CASSLAVREGEKLFF	TGTGCCAGCAGCTTAGCGGTTCGGGAAGGTGAAAAACTGTTTTTT
TRBV23-1	.	TRBJ2-5	.	CASSHPGKGQETQYF	TGCGCCAGCAGTCATCCAGGGAAGGGGCAAGAGACCCAGTACTTC
TRBV28	TRBD1	TRBJ2-7	.	CASTPSGTGKNEQYF	TGTGCCAGCACACCCTCCGGGACAGGGAAAAACGAGCAGTACTTC
TRBV2	TRBD1	TRBJ2-3	.	CATHRGDTQYF	TGTGCCACGCACAGGGGAGATACGCAGTATTTT
TRBV6-5	.	TRBJ1-2	.	CASSYRGGAYGYTF	TGTGCCAGCAGTTACCGGGGGGGCGCTTATGGCTACACCTTC
TRBV6-2/TRBV6-3	TRBD1	TRBJ2-6	.	CASSYAVGRGSSGANVLTF	TGTGCCAGCAGTTACGCTGTTGGCAGGGGGAGCTCTGGGGCCAACGTCCTGACTTTC
TRBV23-1	.	TRBJ1-3	.	CARNGRTSTIYF	TGCGCCAGAAACGGACGGACAAGCACCATATATTTT
TRBV7-2	TRBD1	TRBJ1-2	.	CASSLRQGGSGGYTF	TGTGCCAGCAGCTTAAGACAGGGAGGATCTGGGGGCTACACCTTC
TRBV15	.	TRBJ2-5	.	CATSRERVGETQYF	TGTGCCACCAGCAGAGAGCGGGTCGGGGAGACCCAGTACTTC
TRBV5-6	.	TRBJ1-3	.	CASSLDFGWTDSGNTIYF	TGTGCCAGCAGCTTGGATTTTGGTTGGACAGACTCTGGAAACACCATATATTTT
TRBV27	TRBD1	TRBJ2-2	.	CASSLRGQLMTGELFF	TGTGCCAGCAGTTTACGGGGACAGCTAATGACCGGGGAGCTGTTTTTT
TRBV19	.	TRBJ1-2	.	CASTHAGPYYGYTF	TGTGCCAGTACCCATGCAGGGCCCTACTATGGCTACACCTTC
TRBV6-2/TRBV6-3	TRBD1	TRBJ2-7	.	CASSPNRQGPKQYF	TGTGCCAGCAGCCCTAATCGACAGGGTCCCAAGCAGTACTTC
TRBV9	.	TRBJ2-7	.	CASSPSPPTGYEQYF	TGTGCCAGCAGCCCTAGTCCCCCCACAGGGTACGAGCAGTACTTC
TRBV9	TRBD1	TRBJ1-6	.	CASSASDRDPGSKHSPLHF	TGTGCCAGCAGCGCGTCCGACAGGGATCCGGGTAGTAAGCATTCACCCCTCCACTTT
TRBV2	TRBD1	TRBJ1-5	few	CASIGQVNQPQHF	TGTGCCAGCATTGGACAGGTCAATCAGCCCCAGCATTTT
TRBV4-1	.	TRBJ1-3	once	CASSQEGRSGNTIYF	TGCGCCAGCAGCCAAGAGGGCAGATCTGGAAACACCATATATTTT
TRBV5-4	TRBD1	TRBJ2-3	.	CASSLAEGAHSTDTQYF	TGTGCCAGCAGCTTGGCAGAGGGGGCCCATAGCACAGATACGCAGTATTTT
TRBV18	.	TRBJ1-1	.	CASSPPAGVGTEAFF	TGTGCCAGCTCACCCCCAGCCGGGGTCGGAACTGAAGCTTTCTTT
TRBV3-1/TRBV3-2	.	TRBJ1-5	.	CASSRAPTNQPQHF	TGTGCCAGCAGCCGGGCCCCAACCAATCAGCCCCAGCATTTT
TRBV29-1	TRBD2	TRBJ2-3	.	CSVASAGAGWATQYF	TGCAGCGTTGCCTCAGCGGGGGCCGGGTGGGCTACGCAGTATTTT
TRBV7-2	TRBD2	TRBJ2-2	.	CASSPLAGGTGELFF	TGTGCCAGCAGCCCCTTAGCGGGAGGGACCGGGGAGCTGTTTTTT
TRBV24-1	TRBD1	TRBJ2-7	.	CATSDSRQGLTYEQYF	TGTGCCACCAGTGATTCCAGACAGGGTCTAACCTACGAGCAGTACTTC
TRBV6-5	.	TRBJ2-4	.	CASIRIEGAKNIQYF	TGTGCCAGCATTCGAATAGAGGGAGCCAAAAACATTCAGTACTTC
TRBV7-2	.	TRBJ2-2	.	CASSLSGTLGTGELFF	TGTGCCAGCAGCTTGTCTGGGACTTTGGGCACCGGGGAGCTGTTTTTT
TRBV19	TRBD1	TRBJ1-2	.	CASSVGQGIDGYTF	TGTGCCAGTAGTGTTGGACAGGGTATAGATGGCTACACCTTC
TRBV29-1	TRBD2	TRBJ2-1	.	CSVGETSGGALNEQFF	TGCAGCGTTGGGGAGACTAGCGGGGGGGCGCTAAATGAGCAGTTCTTC
TRBV5-5	TRBD1	TRBJ1-1	.	CASSFTGVRAFF	TGTGCCAGCAGCTTCACAGGGGTCAGAGCTTTCTTT